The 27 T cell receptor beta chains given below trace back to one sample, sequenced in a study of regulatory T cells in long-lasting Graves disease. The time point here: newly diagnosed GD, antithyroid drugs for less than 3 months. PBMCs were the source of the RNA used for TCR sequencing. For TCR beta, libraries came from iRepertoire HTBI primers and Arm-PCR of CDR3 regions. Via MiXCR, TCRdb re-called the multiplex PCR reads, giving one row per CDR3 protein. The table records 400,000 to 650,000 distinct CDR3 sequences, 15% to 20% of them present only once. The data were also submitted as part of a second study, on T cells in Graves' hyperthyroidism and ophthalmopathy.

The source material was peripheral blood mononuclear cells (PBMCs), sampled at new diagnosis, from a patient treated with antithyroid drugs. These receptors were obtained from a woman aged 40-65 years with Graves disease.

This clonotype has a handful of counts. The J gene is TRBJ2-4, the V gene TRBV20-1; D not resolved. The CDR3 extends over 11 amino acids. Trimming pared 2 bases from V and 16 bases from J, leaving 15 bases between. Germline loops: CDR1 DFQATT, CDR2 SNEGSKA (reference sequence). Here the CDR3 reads CSARQGSSYYF. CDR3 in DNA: TGCAGTGCTAGACAAGGGTCGTCTTACTACTTC.

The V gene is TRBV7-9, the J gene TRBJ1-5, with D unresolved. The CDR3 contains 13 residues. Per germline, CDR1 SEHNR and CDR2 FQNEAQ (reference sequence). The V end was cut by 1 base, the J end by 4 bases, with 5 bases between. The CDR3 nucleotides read TGTGCCAGCAGCTTAGACACAAATCAGCCCCAGCATTTT. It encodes CASSLDTNQPQHF.

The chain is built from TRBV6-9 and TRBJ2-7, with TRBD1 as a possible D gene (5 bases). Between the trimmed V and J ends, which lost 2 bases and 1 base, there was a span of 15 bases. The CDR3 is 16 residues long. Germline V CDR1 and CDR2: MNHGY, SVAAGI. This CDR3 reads CASSYTATDLSYEQYF. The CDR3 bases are TGTGCCAGCAGTTATACGGCGACAGATCTTTCCTACGAGCAGTACTTC.

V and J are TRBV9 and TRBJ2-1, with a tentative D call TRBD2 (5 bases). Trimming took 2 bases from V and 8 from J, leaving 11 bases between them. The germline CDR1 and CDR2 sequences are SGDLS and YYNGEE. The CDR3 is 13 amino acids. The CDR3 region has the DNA TGTGCCAGCAGCGTCAAACCCGGGGATGAGCAGTTCTTC. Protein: CASSVKPGDEQFF.

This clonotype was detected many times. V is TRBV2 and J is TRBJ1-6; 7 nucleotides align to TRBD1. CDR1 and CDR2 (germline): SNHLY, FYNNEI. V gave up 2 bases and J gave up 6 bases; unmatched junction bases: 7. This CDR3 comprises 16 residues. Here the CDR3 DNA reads TGTGCCAGCAGTGAACACGGGACAGCCGTTAATTCACCCCTCCACTTT. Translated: CASSEHGTAVNSPLHF.

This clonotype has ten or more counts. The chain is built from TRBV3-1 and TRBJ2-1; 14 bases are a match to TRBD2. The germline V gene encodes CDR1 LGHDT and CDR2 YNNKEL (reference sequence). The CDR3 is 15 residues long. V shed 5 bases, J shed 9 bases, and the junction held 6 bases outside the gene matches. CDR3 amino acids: CASSKTSGGAIEQFF. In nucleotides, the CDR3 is TGTGCCAGCAGCAAGACTAGCGGGGGGGCCATTGAGCAGTTCTTC.

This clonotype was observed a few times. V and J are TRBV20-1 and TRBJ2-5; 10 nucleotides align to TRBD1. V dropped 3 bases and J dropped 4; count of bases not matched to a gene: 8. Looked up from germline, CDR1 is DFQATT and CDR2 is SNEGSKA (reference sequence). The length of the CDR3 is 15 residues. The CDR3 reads CSASKRQGAGETQYF. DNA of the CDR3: TGCAGTGCTAGCAAACGACAGGGGGCTGGAGAGACCCAGTACTTC.

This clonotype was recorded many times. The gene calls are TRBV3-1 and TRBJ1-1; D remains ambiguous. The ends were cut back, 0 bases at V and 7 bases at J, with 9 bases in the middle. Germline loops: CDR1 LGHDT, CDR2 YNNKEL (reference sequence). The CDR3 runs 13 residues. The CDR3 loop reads CASSQDPGVEAFF. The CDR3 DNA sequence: TGTGCCAGCAGCCAAGATCCTGGGGTTGAAGCTTTCTTT.

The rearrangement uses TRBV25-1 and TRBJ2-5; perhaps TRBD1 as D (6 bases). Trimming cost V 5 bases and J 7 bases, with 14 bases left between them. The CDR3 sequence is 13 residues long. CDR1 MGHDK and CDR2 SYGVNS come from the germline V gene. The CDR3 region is CASSSDRSWTQYF. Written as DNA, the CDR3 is TGTGCCAGCAGTTCCGACAGGAGCTGGACCCAGTACTTC.

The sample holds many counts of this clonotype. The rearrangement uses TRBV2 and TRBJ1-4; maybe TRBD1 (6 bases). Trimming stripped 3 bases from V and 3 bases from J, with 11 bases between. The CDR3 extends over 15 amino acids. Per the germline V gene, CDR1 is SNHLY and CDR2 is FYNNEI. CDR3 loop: CASSDHQGPNEKLFF. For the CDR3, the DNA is TGTGCCAGCAGTGATCATCAGGGGCCTAATGAAAAACTGTTTTTT.

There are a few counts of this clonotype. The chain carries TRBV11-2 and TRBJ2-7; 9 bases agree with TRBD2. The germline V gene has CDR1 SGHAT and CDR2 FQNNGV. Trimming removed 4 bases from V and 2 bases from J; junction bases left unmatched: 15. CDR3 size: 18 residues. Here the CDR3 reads CASSSLTDILAGAYEQYF. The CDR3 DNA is TGTGCCAGCAGCTCCCTCACCGATATACTAGCGGGTGCCTACGAGCAGTACTTC. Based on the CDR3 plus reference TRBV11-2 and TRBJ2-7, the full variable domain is EAGVAQSPRYKIIEKRQSVAFWCNPISGHATLYWYQQILGQGPKLLIQFQNNGVVDDSQLPKDRFSAERLKGVDSTLKIQPAKLEDSAVYLCASSSLTDILAGAYEQYFGPGTRLTVT.

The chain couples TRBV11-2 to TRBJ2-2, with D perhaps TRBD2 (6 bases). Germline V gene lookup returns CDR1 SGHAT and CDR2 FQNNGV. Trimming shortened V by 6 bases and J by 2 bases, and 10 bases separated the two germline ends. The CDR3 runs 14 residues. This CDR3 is CASRRDFNTGELFF. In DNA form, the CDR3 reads TGTGCCAGCAGACGGGACTTCAACACCGGGGAGCTGTTTTTT.

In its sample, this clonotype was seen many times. CDR3: CASSQEVGGQPQHF. The DNA for the CDR3 is TGTGCCAGCAGCCAAGAAGTGGGTGGCCAGCCCCAGCATTTT. V usage is TRBV3-1 and J usage is TRBJ1-5; D is unclear. Trimming took off 0 bases at V and 7 bases at J, with 10 bases between the two ends. The germline V gene has CDR1 LGHDT and CDR2 YNNKEL (reference sequence). The CDR3 is made up of 14 amino acids. The whole variable domain, filled in from reference TRBV3-1 and TRBJ1-5, reads DTAVSQTPKYLVTQMGNDKSIKCEQNLGHDTMYWYKQDSKKFLKIMFSYNNKELIINETVPNRFSPKSPDKAHLNLHINSLELGDSAVYFCASSQEVGGQPQHFGDGTRLSIL.

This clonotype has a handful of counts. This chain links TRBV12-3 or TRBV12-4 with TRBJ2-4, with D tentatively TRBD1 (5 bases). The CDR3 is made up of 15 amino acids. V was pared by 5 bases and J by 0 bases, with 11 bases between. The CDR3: CASSRGRVAKNIQYF. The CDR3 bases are TGTGCCAGCAGTAGGGGCAGGGTAGCCAAAAACATTCAGTACTTC.

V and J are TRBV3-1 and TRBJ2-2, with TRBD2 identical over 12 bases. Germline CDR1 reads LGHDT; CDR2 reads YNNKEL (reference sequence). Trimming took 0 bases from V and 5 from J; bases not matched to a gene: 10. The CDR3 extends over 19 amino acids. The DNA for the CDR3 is TGTGCCAGCAGCCAAGAGGCCCTAGCGGGGGGGCCCGGGACCGGGGAGCTGTTTTTT. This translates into CASSQEALAGGPGTGELFF.

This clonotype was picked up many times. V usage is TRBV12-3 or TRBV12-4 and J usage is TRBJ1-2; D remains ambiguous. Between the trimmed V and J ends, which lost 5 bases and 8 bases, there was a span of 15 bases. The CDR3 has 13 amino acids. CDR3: CASSVDTLGGYTF. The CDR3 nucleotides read TGTGCCAGCAGTGTCGACACCTTGGGGGGCTACACCTTC.

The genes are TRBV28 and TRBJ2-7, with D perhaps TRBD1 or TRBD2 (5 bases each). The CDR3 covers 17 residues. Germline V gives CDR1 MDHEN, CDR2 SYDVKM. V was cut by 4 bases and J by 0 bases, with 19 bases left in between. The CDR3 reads CASSSGPGRGSSYEQYF. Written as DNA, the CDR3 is TGTGCCAGCAGTTCGGGCCCTGGCCGGGGCAGCTCCTACGAGCAGTACTTC.

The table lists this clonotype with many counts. DNA for the CDR3: TGTGCCAGCAGCCAAGATCGCCGGACAGGGGGCATCTATGGCTACACCTTC. Its translation is CASSQDRRTGGIYGYTF. The chain has TRBV3-1 and TRBJ1-2, with 11 positions matching TRBD1. The germline CDR1 and CDR2 sequences are LGHDT and YNNKEL (reference sequence). V shed 0 bases, J shed 4 bases, and the junction held 7 bases outside the gene matches. The CDR3 runs to 17 residues.

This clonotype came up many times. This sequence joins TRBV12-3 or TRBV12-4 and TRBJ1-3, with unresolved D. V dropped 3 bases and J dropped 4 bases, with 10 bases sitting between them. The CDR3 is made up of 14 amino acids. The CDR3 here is CASSLIQSGNTIYF. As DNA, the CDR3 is TGTGCCAGCAGTTTGATCCAGTCGGGAAACACCATATATTTT.

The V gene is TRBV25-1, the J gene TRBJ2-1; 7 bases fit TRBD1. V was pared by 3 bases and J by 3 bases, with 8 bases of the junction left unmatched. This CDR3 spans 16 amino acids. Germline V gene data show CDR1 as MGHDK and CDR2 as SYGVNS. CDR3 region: CASSDSVQGDYNEQFF. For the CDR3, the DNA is TGTGCCAGCAGTGATTCGGTCCAGGGGGACTACAATGAGCAGTTCTTC.

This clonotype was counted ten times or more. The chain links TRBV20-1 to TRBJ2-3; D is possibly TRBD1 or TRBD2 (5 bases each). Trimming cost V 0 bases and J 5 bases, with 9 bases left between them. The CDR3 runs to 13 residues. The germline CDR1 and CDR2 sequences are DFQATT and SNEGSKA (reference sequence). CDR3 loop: CSARDLGEDTQYF. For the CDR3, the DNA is TGCAGTGCTAGAGATCTGGGGGAAGATACGCAGTATTTT.

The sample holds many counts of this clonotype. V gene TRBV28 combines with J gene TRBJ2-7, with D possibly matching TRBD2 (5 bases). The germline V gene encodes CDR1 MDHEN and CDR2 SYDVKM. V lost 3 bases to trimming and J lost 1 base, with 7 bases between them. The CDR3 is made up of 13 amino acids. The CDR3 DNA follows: TGTGCCAGCAGTTTTGGGGAGTCCTACGAGCAGTACTTC. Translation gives CASSFGESYEQYF.

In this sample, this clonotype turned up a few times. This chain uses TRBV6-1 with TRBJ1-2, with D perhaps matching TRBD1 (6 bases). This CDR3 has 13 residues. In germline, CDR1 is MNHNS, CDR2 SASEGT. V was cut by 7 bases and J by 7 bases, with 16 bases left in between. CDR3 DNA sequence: TGTGCCAGCACCCGGAACAGGGTGGGTGGCTACACCTTC. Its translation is CASTRNRVGGYTF.

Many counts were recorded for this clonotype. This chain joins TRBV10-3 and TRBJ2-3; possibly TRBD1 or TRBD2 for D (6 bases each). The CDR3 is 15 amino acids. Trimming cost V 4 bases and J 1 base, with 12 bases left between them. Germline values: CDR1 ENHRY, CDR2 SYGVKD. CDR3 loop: CAISGGGPGTDTQYF. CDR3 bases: TGTGCCATCAGTGGAGGGGGGCCCGGCACAGATACGCAGTATTTT.

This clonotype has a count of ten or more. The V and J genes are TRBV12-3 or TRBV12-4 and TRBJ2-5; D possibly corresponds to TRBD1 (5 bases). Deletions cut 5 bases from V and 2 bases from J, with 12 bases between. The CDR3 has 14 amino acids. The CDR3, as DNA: TGTGCCAGCAGTCCCACAGGAGTACAAGAGACCCAGTACTTC. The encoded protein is CASSPTGVQETQYF.

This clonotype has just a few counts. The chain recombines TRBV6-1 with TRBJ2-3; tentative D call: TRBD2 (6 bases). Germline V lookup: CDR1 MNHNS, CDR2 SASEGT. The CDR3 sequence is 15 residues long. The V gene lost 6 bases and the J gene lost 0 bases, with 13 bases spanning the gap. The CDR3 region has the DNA TGTGCCAGCAGGTCCGAAGGGACTAGCACAGATACGCAGTATTTT. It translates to CASRSEGTSTDTQYF.

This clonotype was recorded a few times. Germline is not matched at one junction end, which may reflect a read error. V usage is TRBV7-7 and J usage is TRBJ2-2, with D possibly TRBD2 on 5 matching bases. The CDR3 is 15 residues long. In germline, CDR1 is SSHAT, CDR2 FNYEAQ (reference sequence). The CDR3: CASSSRPRGTGELFF. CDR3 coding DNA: TGTGCTAGCAGCTCGCGTCCCCGGGGCACCGGGGAGCTGTTTTTT. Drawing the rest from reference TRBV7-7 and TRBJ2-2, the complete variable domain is GAGVSQSPRYKVTKRGQDVTLRCDPISSHATLYWYQQALGQGPEFLTYFNYEAQPDKSGLPSDRFSAERPEGSISTLTIQRTEQRDSAMYRCASSSRPRGTGELFFGEGSRLTVL.